This TCR beta chain stems from a study of T cells in Graves' hyperthyroidism and ophthalmopathy. Whole-study results and caveats: The majority of expanded thyroid clonotypes above 0.001 also appeared in blood.

The CDR3 has 16 amino acids. Germline CDR1 is DFQATT and CDR2 is SNEGSKA (reference sequence). Trimming cost V 1 base and J 2 bases, with 18 bases left between them. In the case of this clonotype: What it binds is not known.

Uncontrolled infection, other autoimmune disease, pregnancy or lactation led to exclusion. Using 10 ml of fresh peripheral blood, PBMCs were prepared. From RNA transcripts, TCR beta CDR3 regions were amplified. Using the HTBI primer set, a first-round RT-PCR was run on the TCR CDR3. A single record per CDR3 protein comes from TCRdb applying MiXCR to the multiplex PCR reads. The table lists about half a million distinct CDR3 sequences, 20% of them singletons, with 40% to 50% in the top ten. The V call is TRBV20-1, the J call TRBJ2-7; D may be TRBD1 or TRBD2 (6 bases each). The TCR originated in a man aged 35-49 years with Graves' ophthalmopathy. The sequencing sample was made of blood. CDR3 nucleotide sequence: TGCAGTGCTAGAGGGATGGGGGGCCCCTTTGCCTACGAGCAGTACTTC. It specifies CSARGMGGPFAYEQYF.